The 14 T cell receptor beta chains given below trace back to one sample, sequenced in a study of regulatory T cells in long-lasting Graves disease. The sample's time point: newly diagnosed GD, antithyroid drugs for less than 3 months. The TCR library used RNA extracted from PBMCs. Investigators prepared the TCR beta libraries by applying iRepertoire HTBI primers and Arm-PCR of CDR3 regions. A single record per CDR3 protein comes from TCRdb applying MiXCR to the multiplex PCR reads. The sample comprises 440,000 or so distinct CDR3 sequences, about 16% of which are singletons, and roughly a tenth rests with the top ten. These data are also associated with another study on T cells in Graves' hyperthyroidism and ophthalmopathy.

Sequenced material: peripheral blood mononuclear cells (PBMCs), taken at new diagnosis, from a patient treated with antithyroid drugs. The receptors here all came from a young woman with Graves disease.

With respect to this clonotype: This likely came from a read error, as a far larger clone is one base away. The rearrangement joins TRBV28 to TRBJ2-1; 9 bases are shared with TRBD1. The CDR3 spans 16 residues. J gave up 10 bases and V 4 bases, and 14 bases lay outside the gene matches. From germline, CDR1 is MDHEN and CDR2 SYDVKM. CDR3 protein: CASSSPRGQGLGEQFF. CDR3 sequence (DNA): TGTGCCAGCAGTTCACCCCGGGGACAGGGCCTTGGCGAGCAGTTCTTC.

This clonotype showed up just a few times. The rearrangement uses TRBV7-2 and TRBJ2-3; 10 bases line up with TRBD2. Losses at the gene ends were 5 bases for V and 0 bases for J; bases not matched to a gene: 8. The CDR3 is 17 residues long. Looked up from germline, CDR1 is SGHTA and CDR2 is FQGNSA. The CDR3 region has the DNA TGTGCCAGCAGCCAGCGAGGGACTAGCGCGAGCACAGATACGCAGTATTTT. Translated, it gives CASSQRGTSASTDTQYF.

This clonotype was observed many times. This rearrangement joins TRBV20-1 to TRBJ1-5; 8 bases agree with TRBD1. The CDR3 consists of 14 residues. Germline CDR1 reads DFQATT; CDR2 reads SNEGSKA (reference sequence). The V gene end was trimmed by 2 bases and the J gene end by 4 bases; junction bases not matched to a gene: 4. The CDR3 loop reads CSARLTGGNQPQHF. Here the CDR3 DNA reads TGCAGTGCTAGACTAACAGGGGGAAATCAGCCCCAGCATTTT.

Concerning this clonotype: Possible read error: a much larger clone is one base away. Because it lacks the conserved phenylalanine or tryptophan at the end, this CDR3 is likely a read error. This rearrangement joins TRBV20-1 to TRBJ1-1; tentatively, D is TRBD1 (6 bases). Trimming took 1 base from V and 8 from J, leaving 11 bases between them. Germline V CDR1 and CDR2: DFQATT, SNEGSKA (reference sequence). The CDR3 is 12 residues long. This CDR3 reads CSARAEGGEAFL. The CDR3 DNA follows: TGCAGTGCTAGAGCAGAGGGGGGGGAAGCTTTCCTT.

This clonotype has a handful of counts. CDR3 sequence reads: CASSDQGQGAGETQYF. CDR3 sequence (DNA): TGTGCCAGCAGTGATCAAGGACAGGGGGCAGGAGAGACCCAGTACTTC. The J gene is TRBJ2-5, the V gene TRBV25-1; 11 nucleotides align to TRBD1. CDR3 length: 16 amino acids. Losses at the gene ends were 3 bases for V and 4 bases for J; bases not matched to a gene: 7. Germline V gene lookup returns CDR1 MGHDK and CDR2 SYGVNS.

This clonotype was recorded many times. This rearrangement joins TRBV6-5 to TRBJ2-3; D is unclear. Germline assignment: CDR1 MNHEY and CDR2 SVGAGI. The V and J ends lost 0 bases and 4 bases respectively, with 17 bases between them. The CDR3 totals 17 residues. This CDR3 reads CASSYSKGSYSSDTQYF. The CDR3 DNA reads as TGTGCCAGCAGTTACTCGAAGGGCAGCTATTCGTCAGATACGCAGTATTTT.

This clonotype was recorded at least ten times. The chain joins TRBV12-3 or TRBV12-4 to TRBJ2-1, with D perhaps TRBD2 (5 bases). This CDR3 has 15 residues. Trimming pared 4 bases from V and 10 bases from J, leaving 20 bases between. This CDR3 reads CASSYPFGGRKEQFF. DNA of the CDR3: TGTGCCAGCAGTTACCCTTTCGGCGGGCGCAAGGAGCAGTTCTTC.

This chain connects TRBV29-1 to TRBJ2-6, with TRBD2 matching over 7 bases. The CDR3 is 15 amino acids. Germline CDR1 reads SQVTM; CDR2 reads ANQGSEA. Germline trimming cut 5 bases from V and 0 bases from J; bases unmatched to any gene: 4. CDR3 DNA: TGCAGCGTTTGGGGGGGAAACTCTGGGGCCAACGTCCTGACTTTC. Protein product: CSVWGGNSGANVLTF.

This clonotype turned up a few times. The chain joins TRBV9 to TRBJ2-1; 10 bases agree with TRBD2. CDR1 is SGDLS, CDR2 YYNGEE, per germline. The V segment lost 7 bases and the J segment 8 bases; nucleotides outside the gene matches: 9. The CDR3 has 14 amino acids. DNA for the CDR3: TGTGCCAGCTGCCCTAGCGGGAGCAGCGATGAGCAGTTCTTC. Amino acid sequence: CASCPSGSSDEQFF.

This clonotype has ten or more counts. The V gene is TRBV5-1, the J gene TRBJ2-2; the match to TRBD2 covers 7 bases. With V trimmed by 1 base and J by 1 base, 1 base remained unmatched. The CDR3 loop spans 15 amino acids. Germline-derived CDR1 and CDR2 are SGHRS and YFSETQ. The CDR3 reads CASSLPSGNTGELFF. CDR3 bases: TGCGCCAGCAGCTTGCCTAGCGGGAACACCGGGGAGCTGTTTTTT.

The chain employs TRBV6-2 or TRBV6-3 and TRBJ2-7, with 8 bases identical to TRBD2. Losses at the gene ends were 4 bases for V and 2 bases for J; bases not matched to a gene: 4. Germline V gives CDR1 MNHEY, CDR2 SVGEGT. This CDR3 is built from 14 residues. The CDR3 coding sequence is TGTGCCAGCAGTTTTGGACTAGCCGCCTACGAGCAGTACTTC. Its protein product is CASSFGLAAYEQYF.

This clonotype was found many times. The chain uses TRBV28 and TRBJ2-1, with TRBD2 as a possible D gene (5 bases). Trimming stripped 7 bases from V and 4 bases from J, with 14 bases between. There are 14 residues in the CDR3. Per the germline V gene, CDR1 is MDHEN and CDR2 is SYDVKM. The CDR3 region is CASTSAGLYNEQFF. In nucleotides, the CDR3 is TGTGCCAGCACCTCTGCGGGCTTATACAATGAGCAGTTCTTC.

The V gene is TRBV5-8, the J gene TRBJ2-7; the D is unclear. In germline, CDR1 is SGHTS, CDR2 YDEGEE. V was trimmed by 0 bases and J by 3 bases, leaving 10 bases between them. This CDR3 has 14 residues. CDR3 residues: CASSLEQTLYEQYF. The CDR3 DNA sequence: TGTGCCAGCAGCTTGGAGCAAACTCTCTACGAGCAGTACTTC.

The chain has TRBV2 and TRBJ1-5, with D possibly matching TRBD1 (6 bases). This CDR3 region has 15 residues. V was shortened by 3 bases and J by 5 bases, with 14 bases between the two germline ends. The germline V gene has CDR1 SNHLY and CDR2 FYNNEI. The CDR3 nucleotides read TGTGCCAGCAGTGAGGGGACATATCGGGATCAGCCCCAGCATTTT. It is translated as CASSEGTYRDQPQHF.